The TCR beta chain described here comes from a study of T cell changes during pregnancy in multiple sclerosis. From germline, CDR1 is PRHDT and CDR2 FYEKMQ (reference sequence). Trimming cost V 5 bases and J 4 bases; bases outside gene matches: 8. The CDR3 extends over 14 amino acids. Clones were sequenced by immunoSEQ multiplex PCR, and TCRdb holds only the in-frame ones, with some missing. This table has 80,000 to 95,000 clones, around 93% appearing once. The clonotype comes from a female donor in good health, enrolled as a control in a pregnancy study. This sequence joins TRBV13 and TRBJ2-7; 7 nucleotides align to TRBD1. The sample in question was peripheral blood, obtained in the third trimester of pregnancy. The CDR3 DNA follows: TGTGCCAGCAGCGGCAATCTACAGGGGTACGAGCAGTACTTC. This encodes CASSGNLQGYEQYF.